These 10 T cell receptor beta chains came from one sample sequenced in a study of shared clonotypes between healthy human individuals. Measured with immunoSEQ multiplex PCR; TCRdb has only the in-frame clones, and not every one. The table has about 380,000 clones, 90% to 98% seen once; the top ten hold 0.32%. Sequenced input: memory CD8+ T cells sorted from blood. Sample subset: CD45RO+ cells pooled with CCR7-negative TemRA cells. These receptors originate from a man between 25 and 39 years old in good health.

The rearrangement uses TRBV9 and TRBJ2-7, with 9 bases fitting TRBD2. V dropped 3 bases and J dropped 4; count of bases not matched to a gene: 5. The CDR3 is 14 amino acids. Germline V gene sequence: CDR1 SGDLS, CDR2 YYNGEE. The CDR3 DNA follows: TGTGCCAGCAGCGCTAGCGGGACTCCTTACGAGCAGTACTTC. As protein: CASSASGTPYEQYF.

V usage is TRBV10-3 and J usage is TRBJ1-3, with D maybe TRBD1 (6 bases). Germline CDR1 is ENHRY and CDR2 is SYGVKD. V shed 2 bases and J shed 8 bases, with 16 bases lying between them. The CDR3 has 15 amino acids. In nucleotides, the CDR3 is TGTGCCATCAGTGAGCGTTTCGGGGCAGGGGACACCATATATTTT. Its protein product is CAISERFGAGDTIYF.

The chain couples TRBV29-1 to TRBJ1-4; D gene uncertain. V shed 5 bases and J shed 8 bases, with 15 bases lying between them. The length of the CDR3 is 13 residues. Germline V CDR1 and CDR2: SQVTM, ANQGSEA. DNA for the CDR3: TGCAGCGTTTGCCCGCGACGCGGAGAAAAACTGTTTTTT. As protein: CSVCPRRGEKLFF.

The chain carries TRBV25-1 and TRBJ2-5, with 7 positions matching TRBD1. The J call may not be correct, given that the DNA end is closer to TRBJ2-7. CDR1 MGHDK and CDR2 SYGVNS come from the germline V gene. The CDR3 has 15 amino acids. CDR3 coding DNA: TGTGCCAGCAGTGCCACGACAGGGAAGACCTACGAGCAGTACTTC. As protein: CASSATTGKTYEQYF.

This chain uses TRBV11-2 with TRBJ2-1; D is undetermined. Germline V gene data show CDR1 as SGHAT and CDR2 as FQNNGV. The CDR3 consists of 12 residues. Trimming removed 4 bases from V and 6 bases from J, with 7 bases in between. DNA for the CDR3: TGTGCCAGCAGCTCGAGAGTCAATGAGCAGTTCTTC. Protein: CASSSRVNEQFF.

A single count supports this clone. V is TRBV30 and J is TRBJ1-2; D is unclear. Trimming shortened V by 3 bases and J by 1 base, and 12 bases separated the two germline ends. CDR3 length equals 14 residues. Germline CDR1 and CDR2: GTSNPN and SVGIG (reference sequence). CDR3 nucleotide sequence: TGTGCCTGGAGATTCCCGCTGAGTAACTATGGCTACACCTTC. Residues: CAWRFPLSNYGYTF.

The chain links TRBV5-1 to TRBJ2-1, with D perhaps given as TRBD1 or TRBD2 (5 bases each). The length of the CDR3 is 12 residues. Per the germline V gene, CDR1 is SGHRS and CDR2 is YFSETQ. With 3 bases removed from V and 7 bases from J, the gap between germline ends came to 8 bases. This CDR3 is CASSSGANEQFF. DNA of the CDR3: TGCGCCAGCAGCTCCGGGGCTAATGAGCAGTTCTTC. The entire variable domain, with the rest obtained from reference TRBV5-1 and TRBJ2-1, is as follows: KAGVTQTPRYLIKTRGQQVTLSCSPISGHRSVSWYQQTPGQGLQFLFEYFSETQRNKGNFPGRFSGRQFSNSRSEMNVSTLELGDSALYLCASSSGANEQFFGPGTRLTVL.

This sequence joins TRBV9 and TRBJ1-2; the D gene is possibly TRBD1 (5 bases). Trimming cost V 3 bases and J 3 bases, with 12 bases left between them. The CDR3 covers 14 residues. Germline-derived CDR1 and CDR2 are SGDLS and YYNGEE. DNA of the CDR3: TGTGCCAGCAGCGCCCATCTAGGGGACTATGGCTACACCTTC. Its protein product is CASSAHLGDYGYTF.

The chain has TRBV7-8 and TRBJ1-2; weak D call: TRBD1 (6 bases). Trimming cost V 5 bases and J 2 bases, with 18 bases left between them. Germline V lookup: CDR1 SGHVS, CDR2 FQNEAQ. The CDR3 is 16 residues long. The DNA for the CDR3 is TGTGCCAGCAGCCCCCCCGCACAGGGTAACAACTATGGCTACACCTTC. Translating gives CASSPPAQGNNYGYTF.

V and J are TRBV7-2 and TRBJ1-1; tentative D call: TRBD1 (5 bases). V lost 1 base to trimming and J lost 0 bases, with 9 bases between them. This CDR3 is built from 15 residues. Germline V gene lookup returns CDR1 SGHTA and CDR2 FQGNSA. CDR3 nucleotides: TGTGCCAGCAGCTTAGACAGGTTAATGAACACTGAAGCTTTCTTT. This sequence encodes CASSLDRLMNTEAFF. Variable domain in full (rest from reference TRBV7-2 and TRBJ1-1): GAGVSQSPSNKVTEKGKDVELRCDPISGHTALYWYRQSLGQGLEFLIYFQGNSAPDKSGLPSDRFSAERTGGSVSTLTIQRTQQEDSAVYLCASSLDRLMNTEAFFGQGTRLTVV.